One T cell receptor (beta chain) is described in this entry. One end of the junction fails to match germline, which may point to a read error. The data were taken from a study of regulatory T cells in long-lasting Graves disease. Study as a whole: Persistent Graves' disease meant over 5 years of antithyroid drugs with positive TSH receptor antibodies.

Investigators prepared the TCR beta libraries by applying iRepertoire HTBI primers and Arm-PCR of CDR3 regions. TCRdb re-called the multiplex PCR reads through MiXCR, storing one row per CDR3 protein. The table shows approximately 470,000 distinct CDR3 sequences, with about 20% occurring only once. Germline V gives CDR1 SSHAT, CDR2 FNYEAQ (reference sequence). CDR3 length: 13 residues. Time point specified: persistent/refractory GD, antithyroid drugs over 5 years with positive TRAb. Making the TCR library involved RNA that had been extracted from PBMCs. Sequences were derived from peripheral blood mononuclear cells (PBMCs), sampled when the disease was refractory, from a patient treated with antithyroid drugs. The TCR comes from a female donor with Graves disease. The chain couples TRBV7-7 to TRBJ2-5, with D perhaps matching TRBD2 (6 bases). The CDR3 region is CASSLAAWETQYF. The CDR3 region has the DNA TGTGCTAGCAGCTTAGCGGCGTGGGAGACCCAGTACTTC.